What follows is one T cell receptor beta chain and its context. This sample was taken from a study of control samples from healthy donors and cancer patients. Method: immunoSEQ multiplex PCR; TCRdb's copy keeps in-frame clones and lacks some. Of about 59,000 clones listed, about 92% are singletons. The CDR3 contains 16 residues. Germline CDR1 and CDR2: LNHDA and SQIVND (reference sequence). The junction had 8 bases not matched to a gene; V was cut back by 3 bases and J by 3 bases. The sample consisted of PBMCs. V gene TRBV19 combines with J gene TRBJ1-5; TRBD1 aligns across 7 bases. The sequence derives from a man aged 35 to 55 with colorectal cancer. The CDR3 DNA sequence: TGTGCCAGTAGTATGGGGACAGTCCAGAACAATCAGCCCCAGCATTTT. It specifies CASSMGTVQNNQPQHF. The full variable domain, its missing parts supplied by reference TRBV19 and TRBJ1-5, is DGGITQSPKYLFRKEGQNVTLSCEQNLNHDAMYWYRQDPGQGLRLIYYSQIVNDFQKGDIAEGYSVSREKKESFPLTVTSAQKNPTAFYLCASSMGTVQNNQPQHFGDGTRLSIL.